This TCR beta chain is from a study of T-cell memory formation after mild COVID-19. Study-level results: CD4+ bias marked clones expanding day 15 to 37, unlike balanced contracting clones. Memory sampled before infection contained some responding clones, suggesting cross-reactive memory joined. CM and EM subsets held most contracting CD4+ clones; EMRA held CD8+ ones.

V was pared by 5 bases and J by 3 bases, with 11 bases between. Germline V gene data show CDR1 as SGHAT and CDR2 as FQNNGV. There are 14 residues in the CDR3. 5'RACE with constant-segment primers built TCRalpha and TCRbeta cDNA libraries with UMIs. MiXCR, run by TCRdb on the 5' RACE reads, gives a single entry per CDR3 protein. This sample has more than 400,000 distinct CDR3 sequences, with over 15% found just once. This clonotype came up a few times. Its antigen remains unidentified. The chain is built from TRBV11-2 and TRBJ2-1; possible D gene TRBD2, 7 bases. The sequenced sample consisted of PBMCs or a T cell subset sorted from them (not recorded which). The receptor was derived from an adult woman who had mild COVID-19 (a few samples of this study predate the infection). Cell type and time point are not known. The CDR3, as DNA: TGTGCCAGCAGCAAGAGGGGGGGCTACAATGAGCAGTTCTTC. Encoded protein: CASSKRGGYNEQFF.